Shown below are 27 T cell receptor beta chains from a single sample sequenced in a study of CD8 T cells in ankylosing spondylitis. TCRdb fed the 5' RACE reads into MiXCR, producing one record per CDR3 protein. The sample includes 50,000 to 70,000 distinct CDR3 sequences, 6.2% of them seen just once. The sample taken for sequencing was synovial fluid, either unsorted or a sorted T cell fraction (not recorded which). The source is a male donor with ankylosing spondylitis.

This clonotype was observed at least ten times. This chain links TRBV11-2 with TRBJ2-3, with 8 bases fitting TRBD2. The CDR3 runs 13 residues. Trimming cost V 1 base and J 9 bases; bases outside gene matches: 3. CDR1 SGHAT and CDR2 FQNNGV come from the germline V gene. The CDR3 DNA is TGTGCCAGCAGCTTAGGGCGCGGGGGGACGCAGTATTTT. Translating gives CASSLGRGGTQYF.

This clonotype has a count of ten or more. The chain is built from TRBV6-5 and TRBJ1-1; 7 bases agree with TRBD1. The V segment lost 2 bases and the J segment 7 bases; nucleotides outside the gene matches: 7. The CDR3 has 14 amino acids. Germline loops: CDR1 MNHEY, CDR2 SVGAGI. CDR3 loop: CASSYADRRNEAFF. In DNA, the CDR3 is TGTGCCAGCAGTTACGCGGACAGGAGAAATGAAGCTTTCTTT.

This clonotype appeared many times. The chain links TRBV15 to TRBJ1-1; D is perhaps TRBD1 (5 bases). This CDR3 region has 15 residues. The germline V gene encodes CDR1 LNHNV and CDR2 YYDKDF (reference sequence). V dropped 3 bases and J dropped 1 base, with 12 bases sitting between them. The CDR3 protein is CATSRFLGGNTEAFF. CDR3 nucleotide sequence: TGTGCCACCAGCAGGTTTCTTGGGGGGAACACTGAAGCTTTCTTT.

This clonotype was observed many times. The V call is TRBV4-1, the J call TRBJ1-5; TRBD1 agrees at 9 bases. CDR1 is MGHRA, CDR2 YSYEKL, per germline. V lost 2 bases, J lost 7 bases, and 9 bases stayed unmatched. This CDR3 is built from 16 residues. CDR3 protein: CASSQITGGPSQPQHF. In DNA, the CDR3 is TGCGCCAGCAGCCAAATTACAGGGGGCCCTAGCCAGCCCCAGCATTTT.

This clonotype showed up many times. The chain has TRBV20-1 and TRBJ2-1; D remains ambiguous. V lost 2 bases and J lost 9, with 8 bases in between. CDR3 length: 11 residues. Per germline, CDR1 DFQATT and CDR2 SNEGSKA (reference sequence). CDR3 in amino acids: CSARRPPEQFF. CDR3 nucleotide sequence: TGCAGTGCTAGACGTCCCCCTGAGCAGTTCTTC.

In this sample, this clonotype turned up a few times. This rearrangement joins TRBV29-1 to TRBJ2-1; TRBD2 agrees at 7 bases. Germline loops: CDR1 SQVTM, CDR2 ANQGSEA. The CDR3 runs 12 residues. Losses at the gene ends were 7 bases for V and 6 bases for J; bases not matched to a gene: 6. DNA for the CDR3: TGCAGCGCTGGGGGGGGGAGCAATGAGCAGTTCTTC. This sequence encodes CSAGGGSNEQFF.

The sample holds many counts of this clonotype. The chain carries TRBV19 and TRBJ1-5; no firm D call. The CDR3 is made up of 13 amino acids. V shed 3 bases and J shed 12 bases, with 15 bases lying between them. Germline CDR1 is LNHDA and CDR2 is SQIVND (reference sequence). CDR3 in amino acids: CASSMGTPVSQHF. CDR3 DNA sequence: TGTGCCAGTAGTATGGGTACCCCCGTGAGCCAGCATTTT.

This clonotype showed up just a few times. Here the CDR3 DNA reads TGCAGTGCTAGAGGACAACTTACAGGGACCTACGAGCAGTACTTC. Translated, it gives CSARGQLTGTYEQYF. V is TRBV20-1 and J is TRBJ2-7, with D possibly TRBD1 on 6 matching bases. The V end lost 1 base, the J end lost 2 bases, and 15 bases lay between the germline ends. Germline-derived CDR1 and CDR2 are DFQATT and SNEGSKA (reference sequence). This CDR3 spans 15 amino acids.

This clonotype was counted a few times. J is TRBJ2-7 and V is TRBV7-9; D remains ambiguous. The length of the CDR3 is 13 residues. CDR1 is SEHNR and CDR2 is FQNEAQ in the germline V gene (reference sequence). V lost 5 bases and J 3 bases, leaving 11 bases between the germline ends. CDR3 region: CASSPLLNYEQYF. The CDR3 DNA sequence: TGTGCCAGCAGCCCCCTCCTGAACTACGAGCAGTACTTC.

V is TRBV27 and J is TRBJ2-7, with 8 positions matching TRBD2. This CDR3 region has 15 residues. The V gene's germline CDR1 is MNHEY and CDR2 SMNVEV (reference sequence). The V and J ends lost 3 bases and 3 bases, in that order; junction bases with no gene match: 7. The CDR3 region has the DNA TGTGCCAGCAGTTTGCTACCGGGACTAGTCTACGAGCAGTACTTC. It encodes CASSLLPGLVYEQYF.

The V and J genes are TRBV13 and TRBJ1-6; tentatively, D is TRBD1 (5 bases). CDR1 and CDR2 from the germline V gene are PRHDT and FYEKMQ (reference sequence). The length of the CDR3 is 15 residues. The V end was cut by 5 bases, the J end by 0 bases, with 8 bases between. The CDR3 DNA reads TGTGCCAGCAGCCCAGGGAGCTCCTATAATTCACCCCTCCACTTT. It specifies CASSPGSSYNSPLHF.

In this sample, this clonotype turned up many times. This chain links TRBV9 with TRBJ2-3; 8 positions agree with TRBD1. The CDR3 has 12 residues. CDR1 is SGDLS, CDR2 YYNGEE, per germline. The J segment lost 9 bases and the V segment lost 8 bases, leaving 8 bases of the junction unmatched. CDR3 nucleotide sequence: TGTGCCAGTACATCAGGGGGCGACACGCAGTATTTT. Translating it yields CASTSGGDTQYF. Full variable domain (outside the CDR3, taken from reference TRBV9 and TRBJ2-3): DSGVTQTPKHLITATGQRVTLRCSPRSGDLSVYWYQQSLDQGLQFLIQYYNGEERAKGNILERFSAQQFPDLHSELNLSSLELGDSALYFCASTSGGDTQYFGPGTRLTVL.

This clonotype was seen many times. An end of the junction differs from the germline gene, which may be a read error. The rearrangement uses TRBV7-7 and TRBJ2-2; 10 bases fit TRBD1. Germline V lookup: CDR1 SSHAT, CDR2 FNYEAQ (reference sequence). The CDR3 runs 17 residues. The CDR3 is CASSPLLGQGNPGELFF. The CDR3 DNA is TGTGCTAGCAGCCCGTTGCTGGGACAGGGGAACCCCGGGGAGCTGTTTTTT.

This clonotype has at least ten counts. The rearrangement links TRBV20-1 to TRBJ1-2, with 7 bases lining up with TRBD1. Germline V gene lookup returns CDR1 DFQATT and CDR2 SNEGSKA (reference sequence). The J segment lost 3 bases and the V segment lost 5 bases, leaving 12 bases of the junction unmatched. This CDR3 spans 15 amino acids. In nucleotides, the CDR3 is TGCAGTGCTTTAAACACAGGGGAACGGGACTATGGCTACACCTTC. It codes for CSALNTGERDYGYTF.

This clonotype has a handful of counts. The chain carries TRBV7-3 and TRBJ2-2; possible D gene TRBD2, 6 bases. Trimming stripped 5 bases from V and 7 bases from J, with 17 bases between. CDR1 is SGHTA and CDR2 is FQGTGA in the germline V gene. The CDR3 length is 15 residues. The CDR3 DNA reads as TGTGCCAGCAGCCCCGGCCGCCTCGGGGGCGGGGAGCTGTTTTTT. It translates to CASSPGRLGGGELFF.

This clonotype was counted ten times or more. The chain is built from TRBV7-9 and TRBJ2-1; TRBD2 matches at 16 bases. V lost 4 bases, J lost 15 bases, and 9 bases stayed unmatched. The CDR3 spans 15 residues. CDR1 SEHNR and CDR2 FQNEAQ come from the germline V gene (reference sequence). In DNA, the CDR3 is TGTGCCAGCAGCTACGGGACTAGCGGGAGGGCCTCCCGGTTCTTC. Translating it yields CASSYGTSGRASRFF.

This clonotype was picked up many times. The chain has TRBV20-1 and TRBJ2-5; 15 nucleotides line up with TRBD2. In germline, CDR1 is DFQATT, CDR2 SNEGSKA (reference sequence). Losses at the gene ends were 0 bases for V and 5 bases for J; bases not matched to a gene: 7. CDR3 length equals 17 residues. CDR3 in amino acids: CSARDRGLAGGGETQYF. CDR3 bases: TGCAGTGCTAGAGATCGGGGACTAGCGGGAGGAGGGGAGACCCAGTACTTC.

This clonotype was recorded many times. The chain is built from TRBV5-1 and TRBJ2-7; possible D gene TRBD2, 6 bases. V was clipped by 0 bases and J by 1 base, with 14 bases between them. From germline, CDR1 is SGHRS and CDR2 YFSETQ. The length of the CDR3 is 16 residues. In nucleotides, the CDR3 is TGCGCCAGCAGCTTGGGATGGGAGGCCCTTTCCTACGAGCAGTACTTC. Encoded protein: CASSLGWEALSYEQYF.

This clonotype was detected ten times or more. The V call is TRBV27, the J call TRBJ1-2, with a possible D match to TRBD1 (6 bases). The V gene lost 4 bases and the J gene lost 14 bases, with 20 bases spanning the gap. Germline-derived CDR1 and CDR2 are MNHEY and SMNVEV (reference sequence). The CDR3 consists of 13 residues. CDR3 coding DNA: TGTGCCAGCAGTTCTCAGGGGCTGGCAGAATGGACCTTC. Protein sequence: CASSSQGLAEWTF.

This clonotype showed up just a few times. The chain carries TRBV18 and TRBJ1-1, with TRBD1 matching over 11 bases. V was clipped by 3 bases and J by 6 bases; unmatched bases: 6. Looked up from germline, CDR1 is KGHSH and CDR2 is LQKENI. There are 15 residues in the CDR3. The CDR3 sequence: CASSPEDRGRPEAFF. CDR3 nucleotide sequence: TGTGCCAGCTCACCTGAGGACAGGGGGCGGCCTGAAGCTTTCTTT.

This clonotype was recorded at least ten times. The chain employs TRBV28 and TRBJ1-5, with D unresolved. The CDR3 runs to 12 residues. Per the germline V gene, CDR1 is MDHEN and CDR2 is SYDVKM. With 3 bases removed from V and 9 bases from J, the gap between germline ends came to 9 bases. The CDR3 nucleotides are TGTGCCAGCAGTTTGAGGCTAGGGCCCCAGCATTTT. Translating it yields CASSLRLGPQHF.

In this sample, this clonotype turned up a few times. The chain combines TRBV19 with TRBJ1-5; the D is unclear. V was pared by 3 bases and J by 6 bases, with 12 bases between. The CDR3 sequence is 14 residues long. In germline, CDR1 is LNHDA, CDR2 SQIVND (reference sequence). The CDR3 DNA is TGTGCCAGTAGTATGTCGGGAGGAGTTCAGCCCCAGCATTTT. It is translated as CASSMSGGVQPQHF.

This clonotype was seen many times. The gene calls are TRBV5-1 and TRBJ1-4; D not certain. Germline CDR1 is SGHRS and CDR2 is YFSETQ. The CDR3 has 15 residues. The V and J ends lost 1 base and 0 bases respectively, with 7 bases between them. The CDR3 here is CASSLSDATNEKLFF. The CDR3 nucleotides are TGCGCCAGCAGCTTGTCCGATGCAACTAATGAAAAACTGTTTTTT.

V and J are TRBV2 and TRBJ2-1; 12 nucleotides align to TRBD2. The germline CDR1 and CDR2 sequences are SNHLY and FYNNEI. Trimming took 2 bases from V and 9 from J; bases not matched to a gene: 2. This CDR3 has 14 residues. The CDR3 is CASSELAGGFEQFF. Here the CDR3 DNA reads TGTGCCAGCAGTGAACTAGCGGGAGGGTTTGAGCAGTTCTTC.

This clonotype was observed a few times. The rearrangement joins TRBV12-3 or TRBV12-4 to TRBJ2-7, with 7 bases fitting TRBD2. With 6 bases clipped from V and 3 bases from J, the junction kept 5 bases outside the gene matches. The CDR3 consists of 13 residues. The CDR3 bases are TGTGCCAGCAGGAAAACTAGCGTCTACGAGCAGTACTTC. Protein sequence: CASRKTSVYEQYF.

This sequence joins TRBV11-2 and TRBJ2-2; TRBD1 matches at 8 bases. From germline, CDR1 is SGHAT and CDR2 FQNNGV. There are 15 residues in the CDR3. V was clipped by 5 bases and J by 4 bases; unmatched bases: 6. This CDR3 reads CASSLRTGTTGELFF. The CDR3, as DNA: TGTGCCAGCAGCCTAAGGACAGGGACCACCGGGGAGCTGTTTTTT.

This clonotype was counted at least ten times. The CDR3 sequence: CASSPPGAEETQYF. The CDR3 nucleotides read TGCGCCAGCAGCCCCCCCGGGGCAGAAGAGACCCAGTACTTC. The chain uses TRBV5-1 and TRBJ2-5; either TRBD1 or TRBD2 may supply D (5 bases each). This CDR3 spans 14 amino acids. V was shortened by 4 bases and J by 3 bases, with 13 bases between the two germline ends. CDR1 and CDR2 from the germline V gene are SGHRS and YFSETQ. Combining the CDR3 with reference TRBV5-1 and TRBJ2-5 gives the whole variable domain KAGVTQTPRYLIKTRGQQVTLSCSPISGHRSVSWYQQTPGQGLQFLFEYFSETQRNKGNFPGRFSGRQFSNSRSEMNVSTLELGDSALYLCASSPPGAEETQYFGPGTRLLVL.